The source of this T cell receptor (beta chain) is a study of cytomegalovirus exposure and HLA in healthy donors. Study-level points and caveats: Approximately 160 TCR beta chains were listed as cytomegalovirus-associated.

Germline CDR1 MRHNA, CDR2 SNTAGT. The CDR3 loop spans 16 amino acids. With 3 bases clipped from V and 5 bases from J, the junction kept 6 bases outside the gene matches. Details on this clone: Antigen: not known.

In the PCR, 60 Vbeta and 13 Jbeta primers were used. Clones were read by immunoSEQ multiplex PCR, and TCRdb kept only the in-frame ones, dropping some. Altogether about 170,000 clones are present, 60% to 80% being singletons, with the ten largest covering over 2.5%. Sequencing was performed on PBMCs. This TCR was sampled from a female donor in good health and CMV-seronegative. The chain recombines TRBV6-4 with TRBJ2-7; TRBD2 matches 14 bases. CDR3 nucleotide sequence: TGTGCCAGCAGTGAATACGGGACTAGCGGGAGTCACGAGCAGTACTTC. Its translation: CASSEYGTSGSHEQYF.